The entry that follows covers one TCR beta chain sequence. The V gene's germline CDR1 is MNHEY and CDR2 SVGAGI. The CDR3 runs to 14 residues. V trimming: 3 bases; J trimming: 7 bases; junction bases outside the gene matches: 4. Study processing details: Cell counts per sample came from amplifying reference gene primers. Assay used: immunoSEQ multiplex PCR; TCRdb lists only in-frame clones, some missing. That table gives V, J and clone size, and the DNA gave D and trimming. The sample yields 200,000 to 300,000 clones, approximately 80% seen once. The data are from a study of blood T cell repertoires in COVID-19. Study background: Acute-phase and convalescent COVID-19 samples originated in the United States, Italy and Spain. In each case, the material was cDNA or gDNA derived from T cells, B-cell-depleted T cells, or PBMCs.

The sequenced sample was peripheral blood. This chain links TRBV6-5 with TRBJ1-4, with TRBD1 identical over 8 bases. The TCR was taken from an elderly man with acute or convalescent COVID-19. CDR3 amino acids: CASSYQGALEKLFF. The CDR3 nucleotides read TGTGCCAGCAGTTATCAGGGGGCGCTTGAAAAACTGTTTTTT.